This T cell receptor beta chain was identified in a study of blood T cell repertoires in COVID-19. Here immunoSEQ multiplex PCR was the method, and the copy in TCRdb shows in-frame clones only, minus some. The table lists about 87,000 clones, 85% to 90% of them singletons. The V and J ends lost 3 bases and 1 base respectively, with 10 bases between them. Germline CDR1 and CDR2: LNHDA and SQIVND (reference sequence). This CDR3 is built from 15 residues. The sample was peripheral blood. This clonotype was obtained from a woman older than 75 with active COVID-19. This rearrangement joins TRBV19 to TRBJ2-4; D might be TRBD2 (6 bases). The CDR3 DNA sequence: TGTGCCAGTAGTATTGGAGGGGAGGCCAAAAACATTCAGTACTTC. Translating it yields CASSIGGEAKNIQYF.